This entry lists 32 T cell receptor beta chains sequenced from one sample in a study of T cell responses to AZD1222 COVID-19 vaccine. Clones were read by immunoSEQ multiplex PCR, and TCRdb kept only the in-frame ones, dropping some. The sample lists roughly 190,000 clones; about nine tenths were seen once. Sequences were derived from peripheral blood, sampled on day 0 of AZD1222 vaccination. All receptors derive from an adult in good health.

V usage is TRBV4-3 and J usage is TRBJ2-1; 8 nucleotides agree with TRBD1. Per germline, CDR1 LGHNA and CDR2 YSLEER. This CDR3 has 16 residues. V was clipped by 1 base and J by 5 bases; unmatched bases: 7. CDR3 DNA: TGCGCCAGCAGCCAAGGACTGACAGGGGACGACAATGAGCAGTTCTTC. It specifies CASSQGLTGDDNEQFF.

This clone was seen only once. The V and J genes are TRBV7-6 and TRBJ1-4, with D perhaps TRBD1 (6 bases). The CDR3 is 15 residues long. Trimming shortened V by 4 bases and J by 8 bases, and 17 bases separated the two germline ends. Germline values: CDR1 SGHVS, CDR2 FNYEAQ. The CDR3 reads CASSSVRGVREKLFF. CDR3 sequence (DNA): TGTGCCAGCAGCTCCGTTAGGGGGGTGCGAGAAAAACTGTTTTTT.

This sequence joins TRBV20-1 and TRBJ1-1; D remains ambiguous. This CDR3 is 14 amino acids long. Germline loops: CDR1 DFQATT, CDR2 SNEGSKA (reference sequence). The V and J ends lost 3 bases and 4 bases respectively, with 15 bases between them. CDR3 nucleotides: TGCAGTGCTAGTAAGGGCCACCCCGGCACTGAAGCTTTCTTT. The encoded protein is CSASKGHPGTEAFF.

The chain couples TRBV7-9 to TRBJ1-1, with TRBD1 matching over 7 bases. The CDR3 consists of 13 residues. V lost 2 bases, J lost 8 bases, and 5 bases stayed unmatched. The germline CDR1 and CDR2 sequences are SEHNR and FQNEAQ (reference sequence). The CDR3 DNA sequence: TGTGCCAGCAGCTTACAGGGGGATCTCGAAGCTTTCTTT. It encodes CASSLQGDLEAFF.

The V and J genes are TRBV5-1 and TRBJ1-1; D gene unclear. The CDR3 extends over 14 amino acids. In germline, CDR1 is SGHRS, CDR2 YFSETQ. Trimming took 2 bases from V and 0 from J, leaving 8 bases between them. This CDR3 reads CASSLGAVNTEAFF. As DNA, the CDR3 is TGCGCCAGCAGCTTAGGAGCCGTGAACACTGAAGCTTTCTTT.

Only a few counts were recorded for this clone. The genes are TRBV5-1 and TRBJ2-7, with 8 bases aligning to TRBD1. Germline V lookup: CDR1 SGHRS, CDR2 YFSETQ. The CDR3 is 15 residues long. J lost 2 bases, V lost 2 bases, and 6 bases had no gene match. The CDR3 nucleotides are TGCGCCAGCAGCTTCCTGGACAGGGCCCCCTACGAGCAGTACTTC. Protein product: CASSFLDRAPYEQYF.

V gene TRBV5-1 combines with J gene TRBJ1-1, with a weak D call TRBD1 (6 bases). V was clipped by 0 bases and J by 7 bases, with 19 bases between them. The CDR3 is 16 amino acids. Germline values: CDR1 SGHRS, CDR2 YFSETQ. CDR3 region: CASSLGDNYREGEAFF. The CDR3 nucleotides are TGCGCCAGCAGCTTGGGGGACAACTATAGGGAGGGTGAAGCTTTCTTT.

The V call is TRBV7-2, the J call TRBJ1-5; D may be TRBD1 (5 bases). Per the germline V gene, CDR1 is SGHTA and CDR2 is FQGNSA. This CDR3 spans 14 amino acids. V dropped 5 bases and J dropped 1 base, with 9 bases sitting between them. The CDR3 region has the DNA TGTGCCAGCAGCACCCGGGACAGCAATCAGCCCCAGCATTTT. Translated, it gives CASSTRDSNQPQHF.

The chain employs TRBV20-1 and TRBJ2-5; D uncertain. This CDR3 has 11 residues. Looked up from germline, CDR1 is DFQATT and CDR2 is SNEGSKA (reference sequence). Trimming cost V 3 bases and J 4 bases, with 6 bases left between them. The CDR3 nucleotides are TGCAGTGCTAGGGTTGGAGAGACCCAGTACTTC. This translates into CSARVGETQYF.

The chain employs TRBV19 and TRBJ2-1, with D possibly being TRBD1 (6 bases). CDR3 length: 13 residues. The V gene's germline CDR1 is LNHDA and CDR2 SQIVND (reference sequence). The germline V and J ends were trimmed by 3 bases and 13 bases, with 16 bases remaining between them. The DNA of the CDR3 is TGTGCCAGTAGTATCCCCAGGGTGGGGACACAGTTCTTC. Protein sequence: CASSIPRVGTQFF.

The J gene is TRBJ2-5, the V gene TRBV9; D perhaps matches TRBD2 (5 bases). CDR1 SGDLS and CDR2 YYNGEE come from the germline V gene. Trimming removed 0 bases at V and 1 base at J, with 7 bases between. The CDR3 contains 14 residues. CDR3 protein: CASSVVSGQETQYF. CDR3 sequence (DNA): TGTGCCAGCAGCGTAGTAAGCGGCCAAGAGACCCAGTACTTC.

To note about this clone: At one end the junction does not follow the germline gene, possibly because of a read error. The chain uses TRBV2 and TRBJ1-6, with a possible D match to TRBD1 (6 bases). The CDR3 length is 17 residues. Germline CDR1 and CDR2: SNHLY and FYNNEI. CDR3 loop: CASSYQQGGAYYSPLHF. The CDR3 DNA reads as TGTGCCAGCAGTTATCAACAGGGTGGGGCCTATTATTCACCCCTCCACTTT.

CDR3 bases: TGTGCCAGCAGCTTAGGAGACAGGGGGCGGTCACCCCTCCACTTT. It encodes CASSLGDRGRSPLHF. V is TRBV7-9 and J is TRBJ1-6, with 10 positions matching TRBD1. Germline trimming cut 1 base from V and 10 bases from J; bases unmatched to any gene: 4. The CDR3 is made up of 15 amino acids. Germline V CDR1 and CDR2: SEHNR, FQNEAQ (reference sequence).

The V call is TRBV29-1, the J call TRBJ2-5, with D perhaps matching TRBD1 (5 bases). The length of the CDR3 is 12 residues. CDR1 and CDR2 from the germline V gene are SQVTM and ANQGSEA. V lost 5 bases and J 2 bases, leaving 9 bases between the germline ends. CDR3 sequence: CSVSSGQETQYF. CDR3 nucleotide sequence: TGCAGCGTTTCATCAGGGCAAGAGACCCAGTACTTC.

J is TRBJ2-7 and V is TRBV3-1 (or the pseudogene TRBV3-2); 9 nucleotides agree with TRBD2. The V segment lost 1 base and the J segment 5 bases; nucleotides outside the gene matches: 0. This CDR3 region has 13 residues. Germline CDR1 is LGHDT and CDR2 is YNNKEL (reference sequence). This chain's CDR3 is CASSQGTSDEQYF. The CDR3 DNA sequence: TGTGCCAGCAGCCAAGGGACTAGCGACGAGCAGTACTTC.

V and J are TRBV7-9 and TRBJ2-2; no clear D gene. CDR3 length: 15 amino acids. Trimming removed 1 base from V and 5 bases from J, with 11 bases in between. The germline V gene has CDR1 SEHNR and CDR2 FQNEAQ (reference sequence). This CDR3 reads CASSLDLVPTGELFF. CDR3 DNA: TGTGCCAGCAGCTTAGATCTCGTTCCGACCGGGGAGCTGTTTTTT.

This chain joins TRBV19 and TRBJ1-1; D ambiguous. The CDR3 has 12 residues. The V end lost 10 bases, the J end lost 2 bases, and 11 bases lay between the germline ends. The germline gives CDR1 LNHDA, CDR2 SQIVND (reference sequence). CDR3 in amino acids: CATAPRNTEAFF. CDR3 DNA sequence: TGTGCCACCGCTCCCAGAAACACTGAAGCTTTCTTT. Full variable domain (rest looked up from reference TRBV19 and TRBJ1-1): DGGITQSPKYLFRKEGQNVTLSCEQNLNHDAMYWYRQDPGQGLRLIYYSQIVNDFQKGDIAEGYSVSREKKESFPLTVTSAQKNPTAFYLCATAPRNTEAFFGQGTRLTVV.

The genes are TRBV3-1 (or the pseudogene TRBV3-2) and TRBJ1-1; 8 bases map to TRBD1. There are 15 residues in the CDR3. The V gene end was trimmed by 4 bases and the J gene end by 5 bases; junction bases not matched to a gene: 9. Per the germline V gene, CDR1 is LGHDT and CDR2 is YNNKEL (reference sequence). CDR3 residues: CASSPQGQGWTEAFF. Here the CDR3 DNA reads TGTGCCAGCAGCCCCCAAGGACAGGGATGGACTGAAGCTTTCTTT.

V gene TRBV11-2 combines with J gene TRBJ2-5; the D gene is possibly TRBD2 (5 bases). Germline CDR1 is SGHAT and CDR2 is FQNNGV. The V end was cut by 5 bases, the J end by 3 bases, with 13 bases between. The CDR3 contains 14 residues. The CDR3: CASSPESTKETQYF. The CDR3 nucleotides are TGTGCCAGCAGCCCCGAATCGACTAAAGAGACCCAGTACTTC.

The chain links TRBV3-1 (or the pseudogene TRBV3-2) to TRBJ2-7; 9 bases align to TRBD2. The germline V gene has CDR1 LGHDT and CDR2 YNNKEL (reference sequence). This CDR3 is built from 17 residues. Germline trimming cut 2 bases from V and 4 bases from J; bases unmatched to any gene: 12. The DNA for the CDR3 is TGTGCCAGCAGCCAATTATATCCTAGCGGGGTTAGTTACGAGCAGTACTTC. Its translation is CASSQLYPSGVSYEQYF.

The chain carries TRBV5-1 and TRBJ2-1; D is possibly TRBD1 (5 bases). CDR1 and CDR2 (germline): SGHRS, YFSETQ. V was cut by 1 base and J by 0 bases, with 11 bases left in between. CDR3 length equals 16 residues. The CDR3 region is CASSLWGQSSYNEQFF. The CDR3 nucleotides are TGCGCCAGCAGCTTGTGGGGCCAGAGCTCCTACAATGAGCAGTTCTTC. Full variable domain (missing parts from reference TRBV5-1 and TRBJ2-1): KAGVTQTPRYLIKTRGQQVTLSCSPISGHRSVSWYQQTPGQGLQFLFEYFSETQRNKGNFPGRFSGRQFSNSRSEMNVSTLELGDSALYLCASSLWGQSSYNEQFFGPGTRLTVL.

The CDR3 DNA is TGTGCCAGCAGCTTAGTATGGGCCCCCTCCTCTGGGGCCAACGTCCTGACTTTC. Encoded protein: CASSLVWAPSSGANVLTF. The J gene is TRBJ2-6, the V gene TRBV11-3; no clear D. The CDR3 sequence is 18 residues long. With 1 base removed from V and 0 bases from J, the gap between germline ends came to 13 bases. Looked up from germline, CDR1 is SGHNT and CDR2 is YENEEA.

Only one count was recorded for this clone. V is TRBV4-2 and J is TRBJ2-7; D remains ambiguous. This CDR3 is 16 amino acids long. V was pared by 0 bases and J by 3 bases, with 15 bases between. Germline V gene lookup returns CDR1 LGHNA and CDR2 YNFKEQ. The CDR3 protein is CASSQDEAAGDYEQYF. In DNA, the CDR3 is TGTGCCAGCAGCCAAGATGAGGCGGCTGGGGACTACGAGCAGTACTTC.

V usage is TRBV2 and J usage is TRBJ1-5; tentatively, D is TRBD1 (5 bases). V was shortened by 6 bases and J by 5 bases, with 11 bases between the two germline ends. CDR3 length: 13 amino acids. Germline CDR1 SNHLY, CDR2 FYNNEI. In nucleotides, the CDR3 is TGTGCCAGCAGAGTAGACAGTGATCAGCCCCAGCATTTT. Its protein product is CASRVDSDQPQHF.

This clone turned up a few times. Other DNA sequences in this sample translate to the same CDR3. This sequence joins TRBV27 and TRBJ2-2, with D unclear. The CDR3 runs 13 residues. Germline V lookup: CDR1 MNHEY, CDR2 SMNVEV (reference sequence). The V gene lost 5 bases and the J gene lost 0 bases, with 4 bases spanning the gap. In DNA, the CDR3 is TGTGCCAGCAGTCGCACGAACACCGGGGAGCTGTTTTTT. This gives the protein CASSRTNTGELFF.

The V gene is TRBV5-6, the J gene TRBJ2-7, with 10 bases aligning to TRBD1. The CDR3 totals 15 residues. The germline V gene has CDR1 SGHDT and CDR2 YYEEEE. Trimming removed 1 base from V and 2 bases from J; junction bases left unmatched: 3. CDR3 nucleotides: TGTGCCAGCAGCTTGTCGGGACAGGGGACCTACGAGCAGTACTTC. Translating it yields CASSLSGQGTYEQYF.

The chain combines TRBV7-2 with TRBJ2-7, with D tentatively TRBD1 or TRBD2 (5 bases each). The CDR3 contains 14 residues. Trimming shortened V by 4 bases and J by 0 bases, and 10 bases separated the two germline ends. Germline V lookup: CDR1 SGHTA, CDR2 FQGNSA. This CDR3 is CASSYGTSSYEQYF. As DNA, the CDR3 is TGTGCCAGCAGCTACGGGACGTCCTCCTACGAGCAGTACTTC.

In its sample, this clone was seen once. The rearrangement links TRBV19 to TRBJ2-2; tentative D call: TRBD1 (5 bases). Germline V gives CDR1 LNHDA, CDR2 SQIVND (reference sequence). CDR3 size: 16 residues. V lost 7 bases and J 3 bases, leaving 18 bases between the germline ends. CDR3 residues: CASTPWGRDDTGELFF. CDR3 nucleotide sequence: TGTGCCAGTACCCCCTGGGGCAGGGATGACACCGGGGAGCTGTTTTTT. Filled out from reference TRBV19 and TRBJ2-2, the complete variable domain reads DGGITQSPKYLFRKEGQNVTLSCEQNLNHDAMYWYRQDPGQGLRLIYYSQIVNDFQKGDIAEGYSVSREKKESFPLTVTSAQKNPTAFYLCASTPWGRDDTGELFFGEGSRLTVL.

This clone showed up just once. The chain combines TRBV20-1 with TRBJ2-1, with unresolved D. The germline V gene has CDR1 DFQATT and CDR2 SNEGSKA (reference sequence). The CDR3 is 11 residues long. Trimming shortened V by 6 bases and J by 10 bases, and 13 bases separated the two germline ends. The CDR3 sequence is CSATRVGEQFF. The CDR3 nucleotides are TGCAGTGCAACAAGAGTGGGGGAGCAGTTCTTC.

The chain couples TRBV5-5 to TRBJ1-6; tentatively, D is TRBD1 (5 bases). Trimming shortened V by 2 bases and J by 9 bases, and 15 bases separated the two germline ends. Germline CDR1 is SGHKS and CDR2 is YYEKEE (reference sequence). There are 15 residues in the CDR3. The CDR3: CASSLTGERGSPLHF. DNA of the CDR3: TGTGCCAGCAGCTTAACGGGGGAGAGAGGTTCACCCCTCCACTTT.

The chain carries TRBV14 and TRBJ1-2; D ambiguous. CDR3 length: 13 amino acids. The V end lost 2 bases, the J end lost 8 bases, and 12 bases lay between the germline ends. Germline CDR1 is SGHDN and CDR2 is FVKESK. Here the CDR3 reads CASSQPRGGGYTF. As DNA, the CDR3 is TGTGCCAGCAGCCAACCACGAGGCGGGGGCTACACCTTC.

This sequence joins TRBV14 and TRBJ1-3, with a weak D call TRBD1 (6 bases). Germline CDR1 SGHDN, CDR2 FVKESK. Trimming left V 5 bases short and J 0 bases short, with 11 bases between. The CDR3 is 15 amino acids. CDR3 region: CASSYGGRSGNTIYF. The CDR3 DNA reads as TGTGCCAGCAGCTATGGGGGCCGCTCTGGAAACACCATATATTTT.